A single sample gave rise to the 25 T cell receptor beta chains below, sequenced in a study of T cells after yellow fever vaccination. TCRdb itself ran the 5' RACE reads through MiXCR, one entry per CDR3 protein. Of a few hundred thousand distinct CDR3 sequences in the sample, approximately 8% were seen once. The sequences come from PBMCs, collected around 45 days after the first yellow fever vaccination. The origin of the receptors is a man aged 18 to 35 who received the YFV17D yellow fever vaccine.

The chain recombines TRBV9 with TRBJ2-5; 9 nucleotides match TRBD2. CDR3 length: 15 residues. From germline, CDR1 is SGDLS and CDR2 YYNGEE. V lost 4 bases, J lost 4 bases, and 8 bases stayed unmatched. This CDR3 is CASSSSGAGGETQYF. The CDR3 DNA is TGTGCCAGCAGCTCTAGCGGGGCGGGGGGAGAGACCCAGTACTTC. The full variable domain, its missing parts supplied by reference TRBV9 and TRBJ2-5, is DSGVTQTPKHLITATGQRVTLRCSPRSGDLSVYWYQQSLDQGLQFLIQYYNGEERAKGNILERFSAQQFPDLHSELNLSSLELGDSALYFCASSSSGAGGETQYFGPGTRLLVL.

This clonotype has a handful of counts. The genes are TRBV6-2 or TRBV6-3 and TRBJ1-5, with TRBD1 matching over 7 bases. This CDR3 has 16 residues. Germline trimming cut 5 bases from V and 1 base from J; bases unmatched to any gene: 8. Germline-derived CDR1 and CDR2 are MNHEY and SVGEGT. The CDR3 coding sequence is TGTGCCAGCAGTCCCCGGGAGGGGGCCAGCAATCAGCCCCAGCATTTT. It translates to CASSPREGASNQPQHF.

This clonotype was seen a single time. The chain's CDR3 is CASSVISYEQYF. CDR3 sequence (DNA): TGTGCCAGCAGCGTGATCTCCTACGAGCAGTACTTC. V gene TRBV12-3 or TRBV12-4 combines with J gene TRBJ2-7; the D is unclear. V was trimmed by 6 bases and J by 0 bases, leaving 6 bases between them. This CDR3 contains 12 residues.

This clonotype was picked up a small number of times. V gene TRBV7-2 combines with J gene TRBJ1-1; a possible D gene is TRBD1 (5 bases). Germline CDR1 and CDR2: SGHTA and FQGNSA. CDR3 length equals 17 residues. V was cut by 3 bases and J by 1 base, with 18 bases left in between. As DNA, the CDR3 is TGTGCCAGCAGCTTTCTCTGGGGGAAACGGGAGAACACTGAAGCTTTCTTT. This sequence encodes CASSFLWGKRENTEAFF.

This clonotype was observed at least ten times. The chain couples TRBV7-2 to TRBJ2-1, with 9 bases matching TRBD1. The CDR3 sequence is 15 residues long. Trimming cost V 5 bases and J 3 bases; bases outside gene matches: 5. Germline V gives CDR1 SGHTA, CDR2 FQGNSA. This CDR3 reads CASSTGQGNYNEQFF. The CDR3 DNA reads as TGTGCCAGCAGCACGGGACAGGGTAACTACAATGAGCAGTTCTTC.

The chain couples TRBV11-2 to TRBJ2-1; TRBD2 aligns across 12 bases. The length of the CDR3 is 17 residues. With 1 base clipped from V and 7 bases from J, the junction kept 8 bases outside the gene matches. CDR1 and CDR2 (germline): SGHAT, FQNNGV. The CDR3 DNA reads TGTGCCAGCAGCTTAGTCTCCCTAGCGGGGGGGCGGAATGAGCAGTTCTTC. This encodes CASSLVSLAGGRNEQFF.

The rearrangement joins TRBV7-2 to TRBJ2-7; D uncertain. The CDR3 sequence is 14 residues long. Germline assignment: CDR1 SGHTA and CDR2 FQGNSA. The germline V and J ends were trimmed by 1 base and 4 bases, with 11 bases remaining between them. The CDR3 loop reads CASSLVSGPYEQYV. In DNA, the CDR3 is TGTGCCAGCAGCTTAGTTTCCGGGCCATACGAGCAGTACGTC.

V and J are TRBV7-6 and TRBJ2-4, with 7 bases fitting TRBD2. The CDR3 has 14 amino acids. The V segment lost 5 bases and the J segment 5 bases; nucleotides outside the gene matches: 6. Germline CDR1 and CDR2: SGHVS and FNYEAQ. The CDR3 DNA follows: TGTGCCAGCAGCCCCGCGGGGGAGGAAAACATTCAGTACTTC. Its protein is CASSPAGEENIQYF.

V and J are TRBV18 and TRBJ2-7, with TRBD1 identical over 10 bases. The CDR3 consists of 13 residues. The ends lost 4 bases at V and 3 bases at J; junction bases unmatched: 0. Germline V gene data show CDR1 as KGHSH and CDR2 as LQKENI. CDR3 DNA: TGTGCCAGCTCACGGGACAGGGGCTACGAGCAGTACGTC. This gives the protein CASSRDRGYEQYV.

CDR3 sequence: CASSLGGSGYTF. CDR3 coding DNA: TGTGCCAGCAGTTTAGGAGGAAGTGGCTACACCTTC. V and J are TRBV12-3 or TRBV12-4 and TRBJ1-2, with D uncertain. The CDR3 extends over 12 amino acids. V was shortened by 1 base and J by 7 bases, with 7 bases between the two germline ends.

The chain uses TRBV27 and TRBJ2-7, with D maybe TRBD1 (6 bases). Germline V gene data show CDR1 as MNHEY and CDR2 as SMNVEV (reference sequence). V gave up 2 bases and J gave up 1 base, with 12 bases separating them. The CDR3 runs to 15 residues. The DNA for the CDR3 is TGTGCCAGCAGTTTACTTACAGGGTCTTCCTACGAGCAGTACTTC. Protein sequence: CASSLLTGSSYEQYF.

This clonotype turned up a few times. J is TRBJ2-7 and V is TRBV6-1; maybe TRBD2 (6 bases). V lost 8 bases and J 4 bases, leaving 15 bases between the germline ends. CDR1 MNHNS and CDR2 SASEGT come from the germline V gene. The CDR3 spans 13 residues. The CDR3 protein is CASSGTGTYEQYF. The CDR3 DNA follows: TGTGCCAGCTCTGGGACTGGGACTTACGAGCAGTACTTC.

This clonotype was recorded a few times. The chain is built from TRBV4-3 and TRBJ2-6; no firm D call. V was cut by 0 bases and J by 0 bases, with 9 bases left in between. The CDR3 has 17 residues. Germline V gene lookup returns CDR1 LGHNA and CDR2 YSLEER. The CDR3 reads CASSQDTDFSGANVLTF. The CDR3 DNA sequence: TGCGCCAGCAGCCAAGACACAGACTTCTCTGGGGCCAACGTCCTGACTTTC.

The table lists this clonotype with a few counts. The chain employs TRBV12-3 or TRBV12-4 and TRBJ2-3, with D perhaps matching TRBD1 (5 bases). The CDR3 totals 13 residues. The V end lost 4 bases, the J end lost 2 bases, and 7 bases lay between the germline ends. The CDR3 bases are TGTGCCAGCAGTTCCAGGGCCACAGATACGCAGTATTTT. Its protein product is CASSSRATDTQYF.

V and J are TRBV6-2 or TRBV6-3 and TRBJ2-1; the D is unclear. Trimming stripped 5 bases from V and 12 bases from J, with 14 bases between. The CDR3 is 12 amino acids. Germline V gives CDR1 MNHEY, CDR2 SVGEGT. The CDR3 spells CASSTPGGRQFF. In nucleotides, the CDR3 is TGTGCCAGCAGTACCCCAGGCGGTCGGCAGTTCTTC.

A note on this clonotype: No conserved phenylalanine or tryptophan is present at the end of the CDR3, so a read error is the likely explanation. The chain is built from TRBV5-5 and TRBJ2-2; D not certain. The germline CDR1 and CDR2 sequences are SGHKS and YYEKEE (reference sequence). Trimming left V 0 bases short and J 8 bases short, with 8 bases between. This CDR3 spans 13 amino acids. The CDR3 coding sequence is TGTGCCAGCAGCTTGGAGTGGGCGGGGGAGCTGTTTTCT. It codes for CASSLEWAGELFS.

The chain uses TRBV12-3 or TRBV12-4 and TRBJ1-2; 9 nucleotides align to TRBD1. The trim removed 6 bases at V and 4 bases at J, leaving 9 bases unmatched. This CDR3 comprises 15 residues. CDR3 nucleotides: TGTGCCAGCAGCTCGAACAGGGGGCGTATCTATGGCTACACCTTC. It codes for CASSSNRGRIYGYTF.

This clonotype was detected a few times. V and J are TRBV9 and TRBJ2-5, with D perhaps being TRBD1 or TRBD2 (5 bases each). Trimming shortened V by 0 bases and J by 5 bases, and 14 bases separated the two germline ends. The CDR3 is 15 amino acids. Germline V lookup: CDR1 SGDLS, CDR2 YYNGEE. CDR3 sequence: CASSVASTWGETQYF. CDR3 coding DNA: TGTGCCAGCAGCGTAGCGTCTACTTGGGGGGAGACCCAGTACTTC.

This chain connects TRBV11-2 to TRBJ2-2; 7 bases agree with TRBD2. The germline gives CDR1 SGHAT, CDR2 FQNNGV. This CDR3 is 16 amino acids long. V shed 2 bases, J shed 2 bases, and the junction held 5 bases outside the gene matches. The CDR3 DNA sequence: TGTGCCAGCAGCTTAACCCAGCGGGGTAACACCGGGGAGCTGTTTTTT. It encodes CASSLTQRGNTGELFF.

This chain links TRBV4-3 with TRBJ2-7; no reliable D call. Per the germline V gene, CDR1 is LGHNA and CDR2 is YSLEER. The V end was cut by 0 bases, the J end by 3 bases, with 21 bases between. The CDR3 loop spans 18 amino acids. The CDR3 sequence: CASSQEITTYPYSYEQYV. The CDR3 DNA reads TGCGCCAGCAGCCAAGAAATAACTACCTACCCTTACAGCTACGAGCAGTACGTC.

This clonotype was counted at least ten times. This rearrangement joins TRBV10-3 to TRBJ2-2, with 9 bases that match TRBD1. Germline CDR1 reads ENHRY; CDR2 reads SYGVKD. The length of the CDR3 is 15 residues. Trimming cost V 8 bases and J 4 bases; bases outside gene matches: 8. CDR3 nucleotide sequence: TGTGCCATCCTCCGGGGACAGGGTGGCACCGGGGAGCTGTTTTTT. Residues: CAILRGQGGTGELFF.

V is TRBV7-9 and J is TRBJ2-3; D perhaps matches TRBD2 (5 bases). Germline V gene sequence: CDR1 SEHNR, CDR2 FQNEAQ (reference sequence). V dropped 1 base and J dropped 6 bases, with 14 bases sitting between them. The CDR3 contains 15 residues. CDR3 amino acids: CASSLVLGLRDTQYF. The CDR3 nucleotides are TGTGCCAGCAGCTTAGTTCTAGGACTCCGGGATACGCAGTATTTT.

This clonotype was seen a few times. The rearrangement links TRBV5-1 to TRBJ2-3; D assignment may be TRBD1 or TRBD2 (5 bases each). Germline V gene data show CDR1 as SGHRS and CDR2 as YFSETQ. Deletions cut 0 bases from V and 2 bases from J, with 10 bases between. This CDR3 spans 15 amino acids. CDR3 amino acids: CASSLVSGTTDTQYF. The CDR3 DNA sequence: TGCGCCAGCAGCTTGGTATCAGGGACCACAGATACGCAGTATTTT.

This clonotype was counted between two and nine times. V is TRBV7-2 and J is TRBJ2-5, with a tentative D call TRBD2 (5 bases). CDR1 and CDR2 from the germline V gene are SGHTA and FQGNSA. V lost 5 bases to trimming and J lost 5 bases, with 12 bases between them. The CDR3 is 13 amino acids. Here the CDR3 reads CASSRNPGETQYF. The DNA of the CDR3 is TGTGCCAGCAGCCGAAACCCGGGGGAGACCCAGTACTTC.

This clonotype was seen at least ten times. The chain combines TRBV5-1 with TRBJ2-3; 13 positions agree with TRBD2. This CDR3 has 17 amino acids. Trimming at V came to 1 base and at J to 5 bases, leaving 7 bases not matched to a gene. CDR1 is SGHRS and CDR2 is YFSETQ in the germline V gene. CDR3 sequence (DNA): TGCGCCAGCAGCTTGCGTACTAGCGGGGGGGCCGGAGATACGCAGTATTTT. Its translation: CASSLRTSGGAGDTQYF.